Here is one T cell receptor beta chain with its context. The data stem from a study of shared clonotypes between healthy human individuals. Study information: For every donor, three CD4 naive, three CD4 memory, two CD8 naive and one CD8 memory plates were used.

TCRdb keeps only in-frame clones here, not all; method: immunoSEQ multiplex PCR. Counted here are 1.6 million or so clones, roughly 98.5% occurring once; the ten biggest clones make up approximately 0.38%. Germline loops: CDR1 SNHLY, CDR2 FYNNEI. This CDR3 is 12 amino acids long. The trim removed 5 bases at V and 9 bases at J, leaving 6 bases unmatched. The chain employs TRBV2 and TRBJ2-5; 7 positions agree with TRBD2. The receptor was isolated from a man aged 30 to 39 in good health. The sample was naive CD4+ T cells sorted from blood. As to subset: CD45RA+ positively selected. As DNA, the CDR3 is TGTGCCAGCAGTAGGATGGGGGGGGCCCAGTACTTC. This sequence encodes CASSRMGGAQYF.